The following is a T cell receptor beta chain sequence with its context. This record comes from a study of cytomegalovirus exposure and HLA in healthy donors. Study context: Assignment to the Caucasian-associated ancestry cluster applied to around four fifths of the approximately 400 genotyped donors.

The PCR employed 60 Vbeta primers together with 13 Jbeta primers. The protocol was immunoSEQ multiplex PCR, while the TCRdb copy is restricted to in-frame clones and leaves out a portion. Found here are 110,000 to 150,000 clones, more than 70% of them singletons; the top ten hold roughly 1.2%. This receptor was taken from a male donor in good health and CMV-seropositive. The sample was PBMCs.

The CDR3 loop is CASSLDTTDTQYF. Here the CDR3 DNA reads TGTGCCAGCAGCTTGGACACCACAGATACGCAGTATTTT. This rearrangement joins TRBV5-6 to TRBJ2-3, with no clear D. This CDR3 region has 13 residues. V lost 0 bases and J 2 bases, leaving 4 bases between the germline ends. Per the germline V gene, CDR1 is SGHDT and CDR2 is YYEEEE.